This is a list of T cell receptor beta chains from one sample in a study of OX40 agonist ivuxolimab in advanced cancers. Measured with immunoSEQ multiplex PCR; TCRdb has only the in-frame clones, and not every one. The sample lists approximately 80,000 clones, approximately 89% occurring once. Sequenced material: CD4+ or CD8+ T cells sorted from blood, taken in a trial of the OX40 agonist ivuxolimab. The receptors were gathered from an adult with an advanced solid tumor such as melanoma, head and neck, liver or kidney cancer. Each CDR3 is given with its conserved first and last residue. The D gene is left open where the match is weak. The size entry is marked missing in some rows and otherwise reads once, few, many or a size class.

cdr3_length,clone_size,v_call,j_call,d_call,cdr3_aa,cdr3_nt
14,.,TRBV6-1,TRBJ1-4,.,CASRIGVSSEKLFF,TGTGCCAGCAGGATAGGGGTCTCGAGTGAAAAACTGTTTTTT
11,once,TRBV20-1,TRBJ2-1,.,CSARRWNEQFF,TGCAGTGCTAGAAGATGGAATGAGCAGTTCTTC
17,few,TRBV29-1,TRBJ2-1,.,CSVEIVGRFYSYNEQFF,TGCAGCGTTGAGATTGTGGGCAGGTTCTACTCGTACAATGAGCAGTTCTTC
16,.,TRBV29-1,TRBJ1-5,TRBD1,CSASEGTGRLNQPQHF,TGCAGCGCCTCCGAGGGGACAGGAAGGTTGAATCAGCCCCAGCATTTT
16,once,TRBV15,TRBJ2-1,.,CATSRGSAGGYNEQFF,TGTGCCACCAGCAGAGGAAGCGCAGGGGGGTACAATGAGCAGTTCTTC
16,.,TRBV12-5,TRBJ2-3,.,CASGFSPLGGTDTQYF,TGTGCTAGTGGTTTCTCCCCCCTAGGCGGCACAGATACGCAGTATTTT
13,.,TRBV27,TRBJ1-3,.,CASRGSPGNTIYF,TGTGCCAGCAGGGGGAGCCCTGGAAACACCATATATTTT
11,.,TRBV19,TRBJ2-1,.,CATSDLYEQFF,TGTGCCACCTCAGACCTTTATGAGCAGTTCTTC
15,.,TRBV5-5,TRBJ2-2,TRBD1,CASSLITGGTGELFF,TGTGCCAGCAGCTTGATCACAGGGGGAACCGGGGAGCTGTTTTTT
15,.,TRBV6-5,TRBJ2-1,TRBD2,CASSYSRGGGYEQFF,TGTGCCAGCAGTTACTCTCGGGGGGGAGGTTATGAGCAGTTCTTC
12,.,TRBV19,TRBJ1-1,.,CASSGGNTEAFF,TGTGCCAGTAGTGGAGGGAACACTGAAGCTTTCTTT
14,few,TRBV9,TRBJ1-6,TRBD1,CASSGQGANSPLHF,TGTGCCAGCAGCGGACAGGGGGCAAATTCACCCCTCCACTTT
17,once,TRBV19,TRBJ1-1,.,CASSIDQRQGHHTEAFF,TGTGCCAGTAGTATAGATCAGCGCCAGGGTCACCACACTGAAGCTTTCTTT
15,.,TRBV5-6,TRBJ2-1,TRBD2,CASSFKASGGNEQFF,TGTGCCAGCAGCTTTAAGGCTAGCGGAGGCAATGAGCAGTTCTTC
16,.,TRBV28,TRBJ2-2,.,CASRRSGESNTGELFF,TGTGCCAGCAGGAGATCAGGCGAATCGAACACCGGGGAGCTGTTTTTT
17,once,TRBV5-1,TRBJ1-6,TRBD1,CASSLVGQGGSFSPLHF,TGCGCCAGCAGCTTGGTAGGACAGGGAGGTTCTTTTTCACCCCTCCACTTT
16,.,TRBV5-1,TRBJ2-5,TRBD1,CASSLGTGFEQETQYF,TGCGCCAGCAGCTTGGGGACAGGGTTTGAGCAAGAGACCCAGTACTTC
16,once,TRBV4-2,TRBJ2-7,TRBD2,CASSQDPSGWVYEQYF,TGTGCCAGCAGCCAAGATCCTAGCGGCTGGGTATATGAGCAGTACTTC